The 22 T cell receptor beta chains below come from one sample, sequenced in a study of blood T cell repertoires in COVID-19. The data were produced by immunoSEQ multiplex PCR, yet TCRdb's version contains in-frame clones alone and is incomplete. Of around 270,000 clones detected, about 83% appear once; the ten largest clones hold roughly 1.4%. Sequencing was done on a sample of peripheral blood. These TCRs come from a woman aged 40 to 50 who had recovered from COVID-19.

This chain joins TRBV29-1 and TRBJ2-7; the D gene is possibly TRBD2 (7 bases). The V end lost 4 bases, the J end lost 5 bases, and 15 bases lay between the germline ends. Per germline, CDR1 SQVTM and CDR2 ANQGSEA. There are 13 residues in the CDR3. This CDR3 reads CSVGKRGGDEQYF. CDR3 bases: TGCAGCGTTGGGAAAAGGGGGGGTGACGAGCAGTACTTC.

As to this clone: An end of the junction does not agree with germline; a read error may underlie this. The V and J genes are TRBV7-9 and TRBJ1-3; possible D gene TRBD1, 5 bases. The CDR3 has 16 amino acids. Germline V gene sequence: CDR1 SEHNR, CDR2 FQNEAQ (reference sequence). The CDR3 reads CASSLKVWGGVEPGDF. CDR3 in DNA: TGTGCCAGCAGCTTAAAAGTTTGGGGCGGAGTCGAGCCGGGGGATTTT.

This chain uses TRBV7-7 with TRBJ1-3, with D hard to call. Germline loops: CDR1 SSHAT, CDR2 FNYEAQ (reference sequence). Trimming stripped 5 bases from V and 0 bases from J, with 5 bases between. The CDR3 sequence is 13 residues long. The CDR3 reads CASSTASGNTIYF. Here the CDR3 DNA reads TGTGCCAGCAGCACAGCCTCTGGAAACACCATATATTTT. Full variable domain (outside the CDR3, taken from reference TRBV7-7 and TRBJ1-3): GAGVSQSPRYKVTKRGQDVTLRCDPISSHATLYWYQQALGQGPEFLTYFNYEAQPDKSGLPSDRFSAERPEGSISTLTIQRTEQRDSAMYRCASSTASGNTIYFGEGSWLTVV.

This clone was detected once. The rearrangement uses TRBV6-6 and TRBJ1-5; TRBD1 aligns across 8 bases. The CDR3 has 19 residues. CDR1 MNHNY and CDR2 SVGAGI come from the germline V gene (reference sequence). J lost 6 bases, V lost 5 bases, and 21 bases had no gene match. In DNA form, the CDR3 reads TGTGCCAGCAGTCGCAGTATTTCAGGGGGCTCTACTGGTAGTCAGCCCCAGCATTTT. Encoded protein: CASSRSISGGSTGSQPQHF.

The chain has TRBV18 and TRBJ1-2, with 7 bases aligning to TRBD1. The CDR3 totals 14 residues. Trimming took 3 bases from V and 6 from J; bases not matched to a gene: 7. Germline CDR1 is KGHSH and CDR2 is LQKENI. For the CDR3, the DNA is TGTGCCAGCTCACCGAGGGACAGAGCAGATGGCTACACCTTC. Encoded protein: CASSPRDRADGYTF.

The rearrangement uses TRBV5-1 and TRBJ2-5; 7 nucleotides line up with TRBD1. Trimming removed 4 bases from V and 2 bases from J; junction bases left unmatched: 5. The V gene's germline CDR1 is SGHRS and CDR2 YFSETQ. There are 14 residues in the CDR3. CDR3 protein: CASSLRTGQETQYF. The CDR3 DNA reads as TGCGCCAGCAGCCTAAGGACAGGTCAAGAGACCCAGTACTTC.

V gene TRBV10-2 combines with J gene TRBJ2-7; TRBD2 matches 7 bases. Germline loops: CDR1 WSHSY, CDR2 SAAADI. The CDR3 is 15 residues long. With V trimmed by 6 bases and J by 7 bases, 15 bases remained unmatched. The CDR3 DNA is TGCGCCAGCAGACCCAGCGGGGCCTCTGGGGGGGAGCAGTACTTC. This translates into CASRPSGASGGEQYF.

V and J are TRBV19 and TRBJ1-5, with 7 bases identical to TRBD1. Trimming at V came to 4 bases and at J to 7 bases, leaving 4 bases not matched to a gene. CDR3 size: 13 residues. Germline V gene lookup returns CDR1 LNHDA and CDR2 SQIVND (reference sequence). The CDR3: CASSKGAGQPQHF. CDR3 DNA: TGTGCCAGTAGTAAGGGGGCGGGACAGCCCCAGCATTTT.

The V call is TRBV5-4, the J call TRBJ2-3, with 7 bases identical to TRBD2. The CDR3 loop spans 14 amino acids. The junction had 7 bases not matched to a gene; V was cut back by 4 bases and J by 5 bases. Looked up from germline, CDR1 is SGHNT and CDR2 is YYREEE (reference sequence). The CDR3 nucleotides read TGTGCCAGCAGCGGGGAGGGAGGGATAGATACGCAGTATTTT. Its translation is CASSGEGGIDTQYF.

The chain joins TRBV6-5 to TRBJ2-7; 8 nucleotides align to TRBD1. Germline V CDR1 and CDR2: MNHEY, SVGAGI. This CDR3 contains 14 residues. Trimming took 5 bases from V and 2 from J; bases not matched to a gene: 5. The CDR3 DNA sequence: TGTGCCAGCAGTAGAACAGGGGGACCCTACGAGCAGTACTTC. This sequence encodes CASSRTGGPYEQYF.

This sequence joins TRBV19 and TRBJ2-1, with 7 bases aligning to TRBD1. Losses at the gene ends were 6 bases for V and 9 bases for J; bases not matched to a gene: 14. The CDR3 is 15 residues long. Germline V gene sequence: CDR1 LNHDA, CDR2 SQIVND (reference sequence). The CDR3 loop is CASRNPGQKGGEQFF. The CDR3 coding sequence is TGTGCCAGTAGAAACCCGGGACAGAAGGGTGGTGAGCAGTTCTTC.

CDR3 sequence (DNA): TGTGCCAGCAGCTGGACTAGCGGGACCTCCTACAATGAGCAGTTCTTC. It specifies CASSWTSGTSYNEQFF. The V gene is TRBV11-3, the J gene TRBJ2-1, with 12 bases aligning to TRBD2. V shed 4 bases, J shed 0 bases, and the junction held 1 base outside the gene matches. Germline CDR1 is SGHNT and CDR2 is YENEEA. The CDR3 consists of 16 residues.

The chain joins TRBV7-9 to TRBJ1-4; D is uncertain. This CDR3 is built from 12 residues. Per the germline V gene, CDR1 is SEHNR and CDR2 is FQNEAQ (reference sequence). The V and J ends lost 5 bases and 5 bases respectively, with 6 bases between them. CDR3 DNA sequence: TGTGCCAGCAGCCGACAAAATGAAAAACTGTTTTTT. Translated, it gives CASSRQNEKLFF.

V usage is TRBV11-2 and J usage is TRBJ1-1, with D tentatively TRBD1 (6 bases). V was clipped by 2 bases and J by 0 bases, with 10 bases between them. CDR3 size: 15 residues. Germline CDR1 and CDR2: SGHAT and FQNNGV. The CDR3, as DNA: TGTGCCAGCAGCTTAAACAGGGTGATGAACACTGAAGCTTTCTTT. This sequence encodes CASSLNRVMNTEAFF.

V gene TRBV7-2 combines with J gene TRBJ2-3; a weak D match, TRBD2 (6 bases). Trimming removed 5 bases from V and 1 base from J, with 16 bases in between. The CDR3 consists of 16 residues. CDR1 SGHTA and CDR2 FQGNSA come from the germline V gene. The CDR3 bases are TGTGCCAGCAGCATTCTGGGGGGTTCTGGCACAGATACGCAGTATTTT. Its translation: CASSILGGSGTDTQYF.

V usage is TRBV28 and J usage is TRBJ2-7; a weak D match, TRBD2 (6 bases). The CDR3 consists of 14 residues. Trimming removed 6 bases from V and 2 bases from J, with 14 bases in between. Germline V CDR1 and CDR2: MDHEN, SYDVKM. Here the CDR3 DNA reads TGTGCCAGCAGCCCCGCGGGACGGGCCTACGAGCAGTACTTC. This sequence encodes CASSPAGRAYEQYF.

The chain couples TRBV19 to TRBJ2-7, with a weak D call TRBD2 (6 bases). The CDR3 runs to 12 residues. V shed 7 bases and J shed 2 bases, with 9 bases lying between them. Germline values: CDR1 LNHDA, CDR2 SQIVND (reference sequence). In DNA, the CDR3 is TGTGCCAGTATAGCGGTGGCCTACGAGCAGTACTTC. Its protein is CASIAVAYEQYF. The full variable domain, its missing parts supplied by reference TRBV19 and TRBJ2-7, is DGGITQSPKYLFRKEGQNVTLSCEQNLNHDAMYWYRQDPGQGLRLIYYSQIVNDFQKGDIAEGYSVSREKKESFPLTVTSAQKNPTAFYLCASIAVAYEQYFGPGTRLTVT.

This CDR3 is CASSGRRGSETQYF. The CDR3 coding sequence is TGTGCCAGCAGTGGGCGCAGGGGTTCGGAGACCCAGTACTTC. The chain recombines TRBV2 with TRBJ2-5, with D possibly TRBD1 on 6 matching bases. The germline V gene encodes CDR1 SNHLY and CDR2 FYNNEI. CDR3 size: 14 residues. The V gene lost 4 bases and the J gene lost 5 bases, with 14 bases spanning the gap. Full variable domain (missing parts from reference TRBV2 and TRBJ2-5): EPEVTQTPSHQVTQMGQEVILRCVPISNHLYFYWYRQILGQKVEFLVSFYNNEISEKSEIFDDQFSVERPDGSNFTLKIRSTKLEDSAMYFCASSGRRGSETQYFGPGTRLLVL.

The chain is built from TRBV6-6 and TRBJ1-6; TRBD1 matches 7 bases. The CDR3 spans 15 residues. Unmatched junction bases numbered 4, after V lost 5 bases and J lost 3 bases. Germline CDR1 MNHNY, CDR2 SVGAGI (reference sequence). The CDR3 DNA follows: TGTGCCAGCAGTCCGGGACAGAACTATAATTCACCCCTCCACTTT. This translates into CASSPGQNYNSPLHF.

This chain uses TRBV5-5 with TRBJ1-1; 7 nucleotides agree with TRBD1. Germline V CDR1 and CDR2: SGHKS, YYEKEE (reference sequence). V shed 2 bases and J 0 bases; nucleotides not matched to a gene: 4. The CDR3 has 15 amino acids. The CDR3 nucleotides are TGTGCCAGCAGCTTCTACAGGGGAATGAACACTGAAGCTTTCTTT. Encoded protein: CASSFYRGMNTEAFF.

The gene calls are TRBV3-1 (or the pseudogene TRBV3-2) and TRBJ2-2; no definite D call. Germline values: CDR1 LGHDT, CDR2 YNNKEL (reference sequence). The CDR3 spans 15 residues. V lost 0 bases to trimming and J lost 1 base, with 6 bases between them. CDR3 nucleotide sequence: TGTGCCAGCAGCCAAGATCCCGGGAACACCGGGGAGCTGTTTTTT. Translating it yields CASSQDPGNTGELFF.

This chain links TRBV4-1 with TRBJ1-2; D unresolved. This CDR3 contains 15 residues. Germline assignment: CDR1 MGHRA and CDR2 YSYEKL. Between the trimmed V and J ends, which lost 0 bases and 4 bases, there was a span of 12 bases. CDR3 nucleotide sequence: TGCGCCAGCAGCCAAGATATTCGGACTATCTATGGCTACACCTTC. This codes for CASSQDIRTIYGYTF.